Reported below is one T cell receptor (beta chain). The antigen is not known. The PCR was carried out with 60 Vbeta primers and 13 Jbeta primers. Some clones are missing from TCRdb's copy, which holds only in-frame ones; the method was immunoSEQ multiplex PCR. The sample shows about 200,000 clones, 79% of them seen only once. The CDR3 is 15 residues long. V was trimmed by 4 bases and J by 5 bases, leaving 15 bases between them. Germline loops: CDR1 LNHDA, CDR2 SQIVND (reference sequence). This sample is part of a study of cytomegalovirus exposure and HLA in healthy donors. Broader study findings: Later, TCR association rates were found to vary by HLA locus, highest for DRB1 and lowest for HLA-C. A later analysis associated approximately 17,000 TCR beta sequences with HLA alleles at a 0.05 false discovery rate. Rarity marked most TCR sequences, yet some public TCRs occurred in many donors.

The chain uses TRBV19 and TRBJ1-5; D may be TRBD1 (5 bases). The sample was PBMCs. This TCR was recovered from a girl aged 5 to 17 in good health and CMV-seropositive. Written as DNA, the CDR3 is TGTGCCAGTAGTACGCAGGGCTTTATTTATCAGCCCCAGCATTTT. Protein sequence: CASSTQGFIYQPQHF.